The 5 T cell receptor beta chains in this list originate from one sample, sequenced in a study of cytomegalovirus exposure and HLA in healthy donors (dated by TCRdb to about 2017). Library prep was done by the immunoSEQ multiplex PCR assay. For the multiplex PCR, a mixture combining 60 forward primers for TCR Vbeta segments and 13 reverse primers for TCR Jbeta segments was used. TCRdb stores this immuneACCESS table with in-frame sequences only. Part of the clones is absent; in the studies checked, under half of the shortfall reflects unresolved V genes, and no reason is known for the rest. In all, the sample holds 100,000 or so clones, and more than 65% of those were seen once. The top ten clonotypes cover more than 6.5% of the sample. What was sequenced was PBMCs. The receptors were sampled from a man aged 35-49 years in good health and CMV-seropositive.

The table lists this clone with a few counts. V usage is TRBV18 and J usage is TRBJ1-1; a possible D gene is TRBD1 (5 bases). The CDR3 is 13 amino acids. Germline assignment: CDR1 KGHSH and CDR2 LQKENI. V gave up 3 bases and J gave up 10 bases, with 15 bases separating them. The CDR3 region is CASSPLAGKSAFF. The CDR3 region has the DNA TGTGCCAGCTCACCGCTGGCAGGGAAATCAGCTTTCTTT.

The rearrangement links TRBV9 to TRBJ1-4; a possible D gene is TRBD1 (6 bases). This CDR3 has 16 amino acids. The V gene lost 5 bases and the J gene lost 8 bases, with 22 bases spanning the gap. Germline CDR1 SGDLS, CDR2 YYNGEE. The CDR3 DNA is TGTGCCAGCAGTGTACAACCAACAGGGTTGAGAGAAAAACTGTTTTTT. This codes for CASSVQPTGLREKLFF. Full variable domain (outside the CDR3, taken from reference TRBV9 and TRBJ1-4): DSGVTQTPKHLITATGQRVTLRCSPRSGDLSVYWYQQSLDQGLQFLIQYYNGEERAKGNILERFSAQQFPDLHSELNLSSLELGDSALYFCASSVQPTGLREKLFFGSGTQLSVL.

The table lists this clone with a few counts. The genes are TRBV12-5 and TRBJ2-1, with TRBD2 matching 16 bases. The CDR3 extends over 24 amino acids. The V and J ends lost 4 bases and 7 bases, in that order; junction bases with no gene match: 28. Looked up from germline, CDR1 is LGHNT and CDR2 is FRNRAP. CDR3 nucleotide sequence: TGTGCTAGTGGTTCGTACAGGGGCCTTAATCTGGTGCCGGGACTAGCGGGAGGGCCTAATGAGCAGTTCTTC. Its protein is CASGSYRGLNLVPGLAGGPNEQFF.

The rearrangement links TRBV9 to TRBJ2-1, with 8 bases identical to TRBD2. The trim removed 4 bases at V and 1 base at J, leaving 4 bases unmatched. Germline lookup yields CDR1 SGDLS and CDR2 YYNGEE. The CDR3 runs to 15 residues. Here the CDR3 DNA reads TGTGCCAGCAGCCCCAGCGGGGGATCCTACAATGAGCAGTTCTTC. This encodes CASSPSGGSYNEQFF.

This clone is deemed medium-sized. This chain joins TRBV5-8 and TRBJ1-2, with 7 bases matching TRBD1. The CDR3 is 17 residues long. Germline V gives CDR1 SGHTS, CDR2 YDEGEE. The V and J ends lost 0 bases and 6 bases, in that order; junction bases with no gene match: 14. Written as DNA, the CDR3 is TGTGCCAGCAGCTTGGATCTCTCAACAGGGGCCCCTCATGGCTACACCTTC. Encoded protein: CASSLDLSTGAPHGYTF. Complete variable domain (other parts from reference TRBV5-8 and TRBJ1-2): EAGVTQSPTHLIKTRGQQATLRCSPISGHTSVYWYQQALGLGLQFLLWYDEGEERNRGNFPPRFSGRQFPNYSSELNVNALELEDSALYLCASSLDLSTGAPHGYTFGSGTRLTVV.